Listed here is a single TCR beta chain. Antigen: not known. The data were obtained in a study of cytomegalovirus exposure and HLA in healthy donors. The PCR contained 60 Vbeta and 13 Jbeta primers. Sequencing was performed with immunoSEQ multiplex PCR; in TCRdb, only in-frame clones are kept and a portion is missing. Here the sample spans 150,000 to 200,000 clones, around four fifths being singletons. Healthy bone marrow donors supplied every sample. Between the trimmed V and J ends, which lost 2 bases and 5 bases, there was a span of 10 bases. The germline CDR1 and CDR2 sequences are SNHLY and FYNNEI. CDR3 length: 13 amino acids. General study points: TCR beta sequences reportedly predicted most subjects' HLA-A and HLA-B alleles accurately. Across all donors, roughly uniform sequencing depth was an assumption of the presence/absence analyses.

This chain uses TRBV2 with TRBJ2-7; D possibly corresponds to TRBD1 (6 bases). This TCR was recovered from a man between 18 and 35 years old in good health and CMV-seropositive. The sequencing sample was made of PBMCs. CDR3 nucleotide sequence: TGTGCCAGCAGTGAACCAAACAGGGACGAGCAGTACTTC. Encoded protein: CASSEPNRDEQYF.